A single sample gave rise to the 20 T cell receptor beta chains below, sequenced in a study of cytomegalovirus exposure and HLA in healthy donors. Method: immunoSEQ multiplex PCR; TCRdb's copy keeps in-frame clones and lacks some. The table lists more than 95,000 clones, approximately 86% of them singletons. Sample: PBMCs. The receptors stem from a young woman in good health and CMV-seropositive.

The chain carries TRBV6-1 and TRBJ1-6; the D is unclear. V lost 11 bases and J lost 12, with 17 bases in between. The CDR3 length is 12 residues. In germline, CDR1 is MNHNS, CDR2 SASEGT. Here the CDR3 DNA reads TGTGCCGGAACGACGGGGATCGAACCCCTCCACTTT. Translated, it gives CAGTTGIEPLHF.

This sequence joins TRBV27 and TRBJ2-7; 8 bases align to TRBD2. After removal of 5 bases from V and 9 bases from J, the junction contained 15 bases not matched to a gene. Per the germline V gene, CDR1 is MNHEY and CDR2 is SMNVEV (reference sequence). The CDR3 totals 15 residues. CDR3 protein: CASSVTSGAESGQYF. CDR3 DNA sequence: TGTGCCAGCAGTGTCACTAGCGGTGCCGAGTCGGGGCAGTACTTC.

The chain has TRBV2 and TRBJ1-1; D unclear. The CDR3 consists of 14 residues. The germline V gene encodes CDR1 SNHLY and CDR2 FYNNEI. V shed 2 bases and J shed 5 bases, with 12 bases lying between them. The CDR3 nucleotides are TGTGCCAGCAGTGAAAGTTTACAGTTAACTGAAGCTTTCTTT. It is translated as CASSESLQLTEAFF.

The chain combines TRBV12-5 with TRBJ1-1; D gene uncertain. The CDR3 spans 12 residues. Trimming left V 7 bases short and J 10 bases short, with 16 bases between. Looked up from germline, CDR1 is LGHNT and CDR2 is FRNRAP. Here the CDR3 reads CASDTREQGAFF. The DNA for the CDR3 is TGTGCTAGTGATACTCGGGAGCAAGGAGCTTTCTTT.

This CDR3 is CASSLEPQHF. In DNA, the CDR3 is TGTGCCAGCAGTCTTGAGCCCCAGCATTTT. This chain connects TRBV27 to TRBJ1-5, with D unresolved. With 5 bases removed from V and 8 bases from J, the gap between germline ends came to 4 bases. Germline CDR1 reads MNHEY; CDR2 reads SMNVEV (reference sequence). CDR3 length: 10 amino acids.

This chain joins TRBV29-1 and TRBJ1-3; D gene unclear. The CDR3 has 13 amino acids. From germline, CDR1 is SQVTM and CDR2 ANQGSEA. The V end was cut by 0 bases, the J end by 5 bases, with 8 bases between. CDR3: CSVEELQRNTIYF. The CDR3 region has the DNA TGCAGCGTTGAAGAGCTTCAGAGAAACACCATATATTTT.

For the CDR3, the DNA is TGTGCCAGCAGCTTAGGCGGGACAGGGGCTGGCGCTGAAGCTTTCTTT. Amino acid sequence: CASSLGGTGAGAEAFF. The chain carries TRBV7-8 and TRBJ1-1; 10 bases agree with TRBD1. J was trimmed by 6 bases and V by 1 base; bases with no gene match: 8. This CDR3 contains 16 residues. Germline values: CDR1 SGHVS, CDR2 FQNEAQ.

The chain uses TRBV14 and TRBJ1-3; D is possibly TRBD1 (5 bases). In germline, CDR1 is SGHDN, CDR2 FVKESK. The CDR3 is made up of 16 amino acids. Trimming cost V 5 bases and J 0 bases, with 14 bases left between them. This chain's CDR3 is CASSVQVGVSGNTIYF. CDR3 coding DNA: TGTGCCAGCAGCGTACAGGTTGGAGTCTCTGGAAACACCATATATTTT.

The CDR3 bases are TGTGCCACCAGCAGAAAGGTAGACAGGAGAACTAATGAAAAACTGTTTTTT. Amino acid sequence: CATSRKVDRRTNEKLFF. The J gene is TRBJ1-4, the V gene TRBV15, with D perhaps matching TRBD1 (6 bases). Between the trimmed V and J ends, which lost 2 bases and 1 base, there was a span of 14 bases. Germline values: CDR1 LNHNV, CDR2 YYDKDF (reference sequence). The CDR3 is made up of 17 amino acids.

The chain joins TRBV7-6 to TRBJ2-7, with D perhaps TRBD2 (6 bases). Trimming took 1 base from V and 1 from J, leaving 14 bases between them. CDR1 is SGHVS and CDR2 is FNYEAQ in the germline V gene. The CDR3 consists of 16 residues. DNA of the CDR3: TGTGCCAGCAGCTTAGGTCGTGGAGGGGCGTCCTACGAGCAGTACTTC. Protein product: CASSLGRGGASYEQYF.

This sequence joins TRBV28 and TRBJ1-4; D unclear. The CDR3 loop spans 15 amino acids. V dropped 4 bases and J dropped 0 bases, with 9 bases sitting between them. CDR1 MDHEN and CDR2 SYDVKM come from the germline V gene. This chain's CDR3 is CASSSYRSTNEKLFF. The CDR3 bases are TGTGCCAGCAGTTCTTACAGATCAACTAATGAAAAACTGTTTTTT.

The gene calls are TRBV4-2 and TRBJ1-2, with D possibly TRBD1 on 6 matching bases. Per germline, CDR1 LGHNA and CDR2 YNFKEQ. CDR3 length: 15 residues. V was shortened by 4 bases and J by 8 bases, with 20 bases between the two germline ends. CDR3 DNA: TGTGCCAGCAGCCCAGAGTCGGGGCAGGGGTACGGCTACACCTTC. Encoded protein: CASSPESGQGYGYTF.

The chain is built from TRBV5-6 and TRBJ1-1; D call uncertain. This CDR3 contains 14 residues. V was clipped by 1 base and J by 1 base, with 8 bases between them. CDR1 and CDR2 from the germline V gene are SGHDT and YYEEEE. The CDR3 region has the DNA TGTGCCAGCAGCTTGAACGGTTGGAACACTGAAGCTTTCTTT. It is translated as CASSLNGWNTEAFF.

The chain joins TRBV7-2 to TRBJ2-1; the match to TRBD2 covers 9 bases. The CDR3 spans 13 residues. J was trimmed by 9 bases and V by 5 bases; bases with no gene match: 5. The germline V gene encodes CDR1 SGHTA and CDR2 FQGNSA. The CDR3, as DNA: TGTGCCAGCAGCCGTAGCGGGGGCCTTGAGCAGTTCTTC. Amino acids: CASSRSGGLEQFF.

Written as DNA, the CDR3 is TGTGCCAGCATCGAACGAGCGGGAGGGAGTAATGAGCAGTTCTTC. Translation gives CASIERAGGSNEQFF. The chain has TRBV28 and TRBJ2-1, with 10 nucleotides matching TRBD2. Germline V lookup: CDR1 MDHEN, CDR2 SYDVKM. This CDR3 has 15 amino acids. V dropped 7 bases and J dropped 7; count of bases not matched to a gene: 10.

This chain uses TRBV11-3 with TRBJ2-2, with 9 bases matching TRBD1. Germline-derived CDR1 and CDR2 are SGHNT and YENEEA. This CDR3 has 17 residues. The ends lost 5 bases at V and 7 bases at J; junction bases unmatched: 14. CDR3 sequence (DNA): TGTGCCAGCAGCACAAGCCCCGTACAGGGGGCCGGCGGGGAGCTGTTTTTT. Translation gives CASSTSPVQGAGGELFF.

The V call is TRBV5-1, the J call TRBJ2-1; D is ambiguous. The CDR3 has 16 amino acids. Looked up from germline, CDR1 is SGHRS and CDR2 is YFSETQ. V dropped 7 bases and J dropped 0 bases, with 17 bases sitting between them. The DNA of the CDR3 is TGCGCCAGCGGCCCCCTCGGGTGGCGCTCCTACAATGAGCAGTTCTTC. Translated: CASGPLGWRSYNEQFF.

CDR3 nucleotides: TGTGCCATGACCGGGACAGGGGAGGGAGATACGCAGTATTTT. Protein: CAMTGTGEGDTQYF. The genes are TRBV10-3 and TRBJ2-3, with 10 bases that match TRBD1. Trimming took 9 bases from V and 5 from J; bases not matched to a gene: 8. CDR1 is ENHRY, CDR2 SYGVKD, per germline. This CDR3 spans 14 amino acids.

V usage is TRBV5-5 and J usage is TRBJ1-3; D is undetermined. V was shortened by 4 bases and J by 0 bases, with 17 bases between the two germline ends. The CDR3 runs to 17 residues. From germline, CDR1 is SGHKS and CDR2 YYEKEE (reference sequence). This CDR3 reads CASSRVPADSSGNTIYF. The CDR3 coding sequence is TGTGCCAGCAGCCGGGTTCCGGCGGATTCCTCTGGAAACACCATATATTTT.

This chain links TRBV7-6 with TRBJ2-2; tentatively, D is TRBD2 (6 bases). The CDR3 sequence is 16 residues long. Trimming stripped 2 bases from V and 1 base from J, with 11 bases between. Germline values: CDR1 SGHVS, CDR2 FNYEAQ. This CDR3 reads CASSLLGGQNTGELFF. The CDR3, as DNA: TGTGCCAGCAGCTTATTGGGGGGTCAGAACACCGGGGAGCTGTTTTTT.